The 8 T cell receptor beta chains below were found in one sample sequenced in a study of blood T cell repertoires in COVID-19. Data came from immunoSEQ multiplex PCR; TCRdb stores just in-frame clones and leaves some out. The data show approximately 200,000 clones, approximately 80% seen once. The sequencing sample was made of PBMCs or T cells enriched from blood (not recorded which). The receptors derive from a man aged 40-55 years who had recovered from COVID-19.

A note on this clone: Other DNA sequences in the same sample also yield this CDR3. V gene TRBV4-3 combines with J gene TRBJ2-1; D call uncertain. Trimming removed 0 bases at V and 0 bases at J, with 6 bases between. Germline V gene sequence: CDR1 LGHNA, CDR2 YSLEER. The CDR3 loop spans 15 amino acids. CDR3 sequence: CASSQDGSSYNEQFF. In nucleotides, the CDR3 is TGCGCCAGCAGCCAAGACGGTTCCTCCTACAATGAGCAGTTCTTC.

The chain uses TRBV3-1 (or the pseudogene TRBV3-2) and TRBJ2-5, with D possibly matching TRBD1 (5 bases). Per the germline V gene, CDR1 is LGHDT and CDR2 is YNNKEL (reference sequence). This CDR3 is 13 amino acids long. V was shortened by 4 bases and J by 4 bases, with 10 bases between the two germline ends. The CDR3 reads CASSLGELETQYF. The CDR3 region has the DNA TGTGCCAGCAGCCTAGGGGAATTAGAGACCCAGTACTTC.

The V call is TRBV28, the J call TRBJ1-2, with 9 bases fitting TRBD1. CDR1 MDHEN and CDR2 SYDVKM come from the germline V gene. This CDR3 spans 13 amino acids. The trim removed 5 bases at V and 7 bases at J, leaving 5 bases unmatched. The CDR3: CASSVDRGGGYTF. The CDR3 coding sequence is TGTGCCAGCAGTGTGGACAGGGGAGGTGGCTACACCTTC.

The J gene is TRBJ2-7, the V gene TRBV4-3; D is ambiguous. The CDR3 has 15 amino acids. V was pared by 2 bases and J by 0 bases, with 11 bases between. Germline V gives CDR1 LGHNA, CDR2 YSLEER. The CDR3 here is CASSQIVGFSYEQYF. Here the CDR3 DNA reads TGCGCCAGCAGCCAAATAGTGGGCTTCTCCTACGAGCAGTACTTC.

The chain carries TRBV9 and TRBJ1-6; D is possibly TRBD1 (5 bases). This CDR3 has 16 residues. V was pared by 3 bases and J by 0 bases, with 10 bases between. The germline V gene encodes CDR1 SGDLS and CDR2 YYNGEE. DNA for the CDR3: TGTGCCAGCAGCGCGGGGGGGAGCTCCTATAATTCACCCCTCCACTTT. This sequence encodes CASSAGGSSYNSPLHF.

This clone has more than one count but fewer than ten. The chain joins TRBV5-1 to TRBJ2-5; 8 bases agree with TRBD1. Germline-derived CDR1 and CDR2 are SGHRS and YFSETQ. CDR3 length equals 15 residues. V lost 2 bases and J lost 0; bases outside the gene matches: 3. DNA for the CDR3: TGCGCCAGCAGCTTCCAGGGGGCTAACCAAGAGACCCAGTACTTC. Translated: CASSFQGANQETQYF.

This clone was counted only a few times. V gene TRBV6-5 combines with J gene TRBJ1-6; 7 bases match TRBD1. V dropped 6 bases and J dropped 7; count of bases not matched to a gene: 9. The CDR3 length is 15 residues. Germline V lookup: CDR1 MNHEY, CDR2 SVGAGI. DNA of the CDR3: TGTGCCAGCAGCCATTCTGGGGGACAGAATTCACCCCTCCACTTT. Residues: CASSHSGGQNSPLHF.

The chain couples TRBV7-9 to TRBJ1-6, with 7 bases matching TRBD1. Germline CDR1 and CDR2: SEHNR and FQNEAQ (reference sequence). The CDR3 is made up of 14 amino acids. Trimming took 4 bases from V and 8 from J; bases not matched to a gene: 5. DNA for the CDR3: TGTGCCAGCAGCTCCCAGCAGGGGGATTCACCCCTCCACTTT. It specifies CASSSQQGDSPLHF. Supplemented by reference TRBV7-9 and TRBJ1-6, the full variable domain reads DTGVSQNPRHKITKRGQNVTFRCDPISEHNRLYWYRQTLGQGPEFLTYFQNEAQLEKSRLLSDRFSAERPKGSFSTLEIQRTEQGDSAMYLCASSSQQGDSPLHFGNGTRLTVT.